Below, 25 T cell receptor beta chains from the same sample are listed, as sequenced in a study of shared T cell receptors in the human thymus. Data came from immunoSEQ multiplex PCR; TCRdb stores just in-frame clones and leaves some out. The repertoire holds hundreds of thousands of clones, with approximately 78% as singletons. These data were likewise used in another study, on human thymus T cells.

Material: thymocytes. The origin of the receptors is a boy younger than two with a congenital heart defect.

The table lists this clone with a count of one. The V call is TRBV4-3, the J call TRBJ2-7; 10 bases match TRBD2. Germline CDR1 is LGHNA and CDR2 is YSLEER. Trimming took 4 bases from V and 2 from J; bases not matched to a gene: 2. The CDR3 loop spans 14 amino acids. CDR3 region: CASSRTSGTYEQYF. The CDR3 DNA follows: TGCGCCAGCAGCCGGACTAGCGGTACCTACGAGCAGTACTTC.

This clone was seen a handful of times. The J gene is TRBJ1-3, the V gene TRBV5-5; tentatively, D is TRBD1 (6 bases). This CDR3 contains 15 residues. Germline lookup yields CDR1 SGHKS and CDR2 YYEKEE (reference sequence). Trimming cost V 4 bases and J 8 bases, with 19 bases left between them. CDR3: CASSHLAGGLYTIYF. The CDR3 region has the DNA TGTGCCAGCAGCCACCTGGCGGGGGGCCTCTACACCATATATTTT.

This rearrangement joins TRBV4-2 to TRBJ1-5; possibly TRBD1 for D (5 bases). Deletions cut 0 bases from V and 1 base from J, with 7 bases between. The CDR3 runs 15 residues. Germline CDR1 reads LGHNA; CDR2 reads YNFKEQ. Here the CDR3 DNA reads TGTGCCAGCAGCCAAGAACAGGACAGCAATCAGCCCCAGCATTTT. It specifies CASSQEQDSNQPQHF.

The chain carries TRBV6-7 and TRBJ2-7; 9 nucleotides match TRBD1. TRBV6-7 counts as an open reading frame of uncertain function. V lost 0 bases, J lost 2 bases, and 5 bases stayed unmatched. The CDR3 has 16 amino acids. DNA of the CDR3: TGTGCCAGCAGTTACTCCGGGGACAGGGCCCCCTACGAGCAGTACTTC. Encoded protein: CASSYSGDRAPYEQYF.

This rearrangement joins TRBV5-4 to TRBJ2-7, with TRBD2 matching 7 bases. Germline CDR1 is SGHNT and CDR2 is YYREEE (reference sequence). This CDR3 is built from 19 residues. The junction had 20 bases not matched to a gene; V was cut back by 0 bases and J by 5 bases. The CDR3 nucleotides are TGTGCCAGCAGCTTGGCAAGGACTAGAGATCAGCTCGCCCTACACGAGCAGTACTTC. The encoded protein is CASSLARTRDQLALHEQYF.

The V and J genes are TRBV7-9 and TRBJ1-4; D uncertain. Trimming pared 7 bases from V and 0 bases from J, leaving 18 bases between. CDR1 and CDR2 from the germline V gene are SEHNR and FQNEAQ (reference sequence). The CDR3 covers 17 residues. In DNA, the CDR3 is TGTGCCAGCACCCCGGTCGGGTGGTCAGCAACTAATGAAAAACTGTTTTTT. Amino acid sequence: CASTPVGWSATNEKLFF. Full variable domain (missing parts from reference TRBV7-9 and TRBJ1-4): DTGVSQNPRHKITKRGQNVTFRCDPISEHNRLYWYRQTLGQGPEFLTYFQNEAQLEKSRLLSDRFSAERPKGSFSTLEIQRTEQGDSAMYLCASTPVGWSATNEKLFFGSGTQLSVL.

A few counts support this clone. Other DNA sequences of this sample code for an identical CDR3. The gene calls are TRBV11-2 and TRBJ1-1, with D hard to call. The germline V and J ends were trimmed by 5 bases and 4 bases, with 5 bases remaining between them. CDR3 length: 11 residues. CDR1 is SGHAT, CDR2 FQNNGV, per germline. The CDR3 DNA reads TGTGCCAGCAGCCCGGGCACTGAAGCTTTCTTT. Its protein product is CASSPGTEAFF. The whole variable domain, remainder taken from reference TRBV11-2 and TRBJ1-1, is EAGVAQSPRYKIIEKRQSVAFWCNPISGHATLYWYQQILGQGPKLLIQFQNNGVVDDSQLPKDRFSAERLKGVDSTLKIQPAKLEDSAVYLCASSPGTEAFFGQGTRLTVV.

The chain is built from TRBV7-2 and TRBJ2-7; maybe TRBD1 (6 bases). Germline CDR1 and CDR2: SGHTA and FQGNSA. The CDR3 sequence is 12 residues long. V shed 5 bases and J shed 3 bases, with 8 bases lying between them. The CDR3 DNA reads TGTGCCAGCAGCCAGGGGCACTACGAGCAGTACTTC. This translates into CASSQGHYEQYF.

The rearrangement links TRBV30 to TRBJ1-5, with 8 bases fitting TRBD1. Germline loops: CDR1 GTSNPN, CDR2 SVGIG (reference sequence). The CDR3 has 16 amino acids. Trimming took 4 bases from V and 6 from J; bases not matched to a gene: 14. The CDR3 DNA is TGTGCCTGGACGACCCTTGGACAGGGTCGGGTTCAGCCCCAGCATTTT. Translating gives CAWTTLGQGRVQPQHF.

This clone was counted between two and nine times. The chain joins TRBV6-5 to TRBJ1-4, with TRBD1 identical over 9 bases. Germline V gene lookup returns CDR1 MNHEY and CDR2 SVGAGI. This CDR3 comprises 14 residues. The trim removed 6 bases at V and 7 bases at J, leaving 6 bases unmatched. CDR3 loop: CASSRDRVSEKLFF. The CDR3 nucleotides read TGTGCCAGCAGCCGGGACAGGGTTAGTGAAAAACTGTTTTTT.

This clone appeared a single time. The V call is TRBV28, the J call TRBJ2-7; perhaps TRBD2 as D (6 bases). With 5 bases removed from V and 3 bases from J, the gap between germline ends came to 17 bases. Germline CDR1 and CDR2: MDHEN and SYDVKM. The CDR3 contains 15 residues. The CDR3 loop is CASSLRVAGNYEQYF. CDR3 in DNA: TGTGCCAGCAGTCTCCGGGTGGCGGGAAACTACGAGCAGTACTTC.

V is TRBV23-1 and J is TRBJ1-5; D perhaps matches TRBD1 (5 bases). TRBV23-1 is annotated as an ORF whose role is uncertain. CDR3 length equals 13 residues. Trimming cost V 2 bases and J 5 bases, with 7 bases left between them. CDR3 in amino acids: CASSQQGDQPQHF. CDR3 DNA sequence: TGCGCCAGCAGTCAACAGGGTGATCAGCCCCAGCATTTT.

This clone was seen a single time. At one end the junction does not follow the germline gene, possibly because of a read error. This chain uses TRBV29-1 with TRBJ1-2; possible D gene TRBD1, 5 bases. Germline V gene sequence: CDR1 SQVTM, CDR2 ANQGSEA. CDR3 size: 14 residues. In DNA, the CDR3 is TGCAGCGTTTCCGCGTTTGGGGGGGACTATGGCTGCACCTTC. It translates to CSVSAFGGDYGCTF.

The rearrangement uses TRBV19 and TRBJ1-2; D call uncertain. The V end lost 6 bases, the J end lost 2 bases, and 19 bases lay between the germline ends. Germline V gene data show CDR1 as LNHDA and CDR2 as SQIVND (reference sequence). The CDR3 is 16 residues long. The CDR3 protein is CASRPGRGGSNYGYTF. Here the CDR3 DNA reads TGTGCCAGTAGACCGGGGAGAGGAGGGTCCAACTATGGCTACACCTTC.

The chain joins TRBV5-1 to TRBJ2-5, with 8 bases matching TRBD2. The germline CDR1 and CDR2 sequences are SGHRS and YFSETQ. Trimming removed 0 bases from V and 1 base from J; junction bases left unmatched: 17. This CDR3 region has 20 residues. CDR3 DNA: TGCGCCAGCAGCTTGGGGGCCCAACCTGGGAGCGGGAGCCCCCAAGAGACCCAGTACTTC. Its translation is CASSLGAQPGSGSPQETQYF. Using reference TRBV5-1 and TRBJ2-5 for the parts outside the CDR3, the full variable domain is KAGVTQTPRYLIKTRGQQVTLSCSPISGHRSVSWYQQTPGQGLQFLFEYFSETQRNKGNFPGRFSGRQFSNSRSEMNVSTLELGDSALYLCASSLGAQPGSGSPQETQYFGPGTRLLVL.

This chain links TRBV7-6 with TRBJ2-5, with 7 bases lining up with TRBD2. The CDR3 length is 15 residues. V lost 6 bases and J lost 1; bases outside the gene matches: 8. The germline CDR1 and CDR2 sequences are SGHVS and FNYEAQ. The CDR3 nucleotides are TGTGCCAGCAGTTACCGGGACTACCGCCAAGAGACCCAGTACTTC. It specifies CASSYRDYRQETQYF. Supplemented by reference TRBV7-6 and TRBJ2-5, the full variable domain reads GAGVSQSPRYKVTKRGQDVALRCDPISGHVSLYWYRQALGQGPEFLTYFNYEAQQDKSGLPNDRFSAERPEGSISTLTIQRTEQRDSAMYRCASSYRDYRQETQYFGPGTRLLVL.

This clone has just a few counts. The J gene is TRBJ2-3, the V gene TRBV5-4, with a possible D match to TRBD2 (6 bases). The V end lost 6 bases, the J end lost 3 bases, and 17 bases lay between the germline ends. Per germline, CDR1 SGHNT and CDR2 YYREEE (reference sequence). The CDR3 length is 15 residues. In nucleotides, the CDR3 is TGTGCCAGCACCAAAAAGGACTACCCGACAGATACGCAGTATTTT. Amino acid sequence: CASTKKDYPTDTQYF.

This sequence joins TRBV11-2 and TRBJ2-1; D possibly corresponds to TRBD1 (6 bases). The CDR3 has 16 residues. The germline V gene encodes CDR1 SGHAT and CDR2 FQNNGV. Trimming removed 5 bases from V and 8 bases from J, with 22 bases in between. The CDR3 loop is CASSQIGGVGLDEQFF. As DNA, the CDR3 is TGTGCCAGCAGCCAGATAGGGGGAGTGGGCCTGGATGAGCAGTTCTTC.

This chain joins TRBV30 and TRBJ2-2, with 9 bases fitting TRBD2. Germline CDR1 reads GTSNPN; CDR2 reads SVGIG (reference sequence). Trimming took 5 bases from V and 6 from J; bases not matched to a gene: 16. This CDR3 is built from 17 residues. CDR3 residues: CAWFIASGNMNAGELFF. CDR3 DNA sequence: TGTGCCTGGTTCATCGCTAGCGGGAATATGAATGCCGGGGAGCTGTTTTTT.

This chain links TRBV18 with TRBJ2-7; TRBD2 aligns across 7 bases. Germline CDR1 reads KGHSH; CDR2 reads LQKENI. The CDR3 contains 16 residues. V lost 2 bases and J lost 2; bases outside the gene matches: 9. DNA of the CDR3: TGTGCCAGCTCACCAGTGACGAGCGGGAAGACCTACGAGCAGTACTTC. Residues: CASSPVTSGKTYEQYF.

This clone was recorded a few times. The J gene is TRBJ2-2, the V gene TRBV6-6, with 8 bases lining up with TRBD1. CDR3 length equals 13 residues. Germline V gene data show CDR1 as MNHNY and CDR2 as SVGAGI (reference sequence). Losses at the gene ends were 6 bases for V and 6 bases for J; bases not matched to a gene: 3. The CDR3: CASRTRGPGELFF. CDR3 DNA sequence: TGTGCCAGCAGGACCAGGGGGCCCGGGGAGCTGTTTTTT.

A single count supports this clone. The chain recombines TRBV7-2 with TRBJ2-7; 11 nucleotides align to TRBD2. Germline values: CDR1 SGHTA, CDR2 FQGNSA. With V trimmed by 0 bases and J by 4 bases, 11 bases remained unmatched. This CDR3 region has 18 residues. The CDR3: CASSLAPGLAEGGYEQYF. For the CDR3, the DNA is TGTGCCAGCAGCTTAGCCCCGGGACTAGCGGAGGGGGGATACGAGCAGTACTTC.

The chain joins TRBV29-1 to TRBJ2-5; D might be TRBD2 (6 bases). The length of the CDR3 is 13 residues. V was cut by 0 bases and J by 3 bases, with 8 bases left in between. The germline V gene encodes CDR1 SQVTM and CDR2 ANQGSEA. The CDR3 DNA reads TGCAGCGTTGAAGATCGGAGGGAAGAGACCCAGTACTTC. Translating gives CSVEDRREETQYF.

The gene calls are TRBV4-2 and TRBJ2-5; possibly TRBD2 for D (5 bases). V was trimmed by 2 bases and J by 1 base, leaving 17 bases between them. Germline V CDR1 and CDR2: LGHNA, YNFKEQ. The CDR3 contains 17 residues. DNA of the CDR3: TGTGCCAGCAGCCAACTCGGACTTCCGGGGTCCCAAGAGACCCAGTACTTC. Translating gives CASSQLGLPGSQETQYF.

The chain combines TRBV7-2 with TRBJ1-1; D is unresolved. This CDR3 spans 13 amino acids. V was trimmed by 4 bases and J by 0 bases, leaving 6 bases between them. Germline CDR1 and CDR2: SGHTA and FQGNSA. The CDR3 is CASSSQMNTEAFF. In nucleotides, the CDR3 is TGTGCCAGCAGCTCGCAGATGAACACTGAAGCTTTCTTT.